Listed below are T cell receptor beta chains from one sample, sequenced in a study of cytomegalovirus exposure and HLA in healthy donors. Measured with immunoSEQ multiplex PCR; TCRdb has only the in-frame clones, and not every one. The data contain 150,000 or so clones, roughly 73% of them singletons. Sequenced: PBMCs. The receptor set was obtained from a woman aged 18-29 years in good health and CMV-seronegative. The CDR3 runs from the conserved cysteine through the conserved F or W. Each record gives: V gene, J gene, CDR3 length, CDR3 protein.

v_call: TRBV7-9
j_call: NA
cdr3_length: 13
cdr3_aa: CASSLARNYEQYF

v_call: TRBV19
j_call: TRBJ2-4
cdr3_length: 15
cdr3_aa: CASSIDQLAKNIQYF

v_call: TRBV10-2
j_call: TRBJ2-7
cdr3_length: 14
cdr3_aa: CASNAGAQTYEQYF

v_call: TRBV7-2
j_call: TRBJ2-1
cdr3_length: 16
cdr3_aa: CASSLTGQGARREQFF

v_call: TRBV28
j_call: TRBJ1-4
cdr3_length: 14
cdr3_aa: CASRPGGVVEKLFF

v_call: TRBV5-1
j_call: TRBJ2-3
cdr3_length: 15
cdr3_aa: CASSGATGSTDTQYF

v_call: TRBV11-3
j_call: TRBJ2-3
cdr3_length: 16
cdr3_aa: CASSWTTGTGADTQYF

v_call: TRBV6-6
j_call: TRBJ1-1
cdr3_length: 12
cdr3_aa: CASSSNGVEAFF

v_call: TRBV10-3
j_call: TRBJ2-2
cdr3_length: 14
cdr3_aa: CAIRPEDRAGELFF

v_call: TRBV9
j_call: TRBJ1-3
cdr3_length: 15
cdr3_aa: CASSVGVRAGNTIYF

v_call: TRBV6-6
j_call: NA
cdr3_length: 13
cdr3_aa: CASSRTGAYEQYF

v_call: TRBV6-1
j_call: TRBJ1-3
cdr3_length: 18
cdr3_aa: CASSEWTGGGGPGNTIYF

v_call: TRBV4-1
j_call: TRBJ2-1
cdr3_length: 16
cdr3_aa: CASSLTTSGRAPEQFF

v_call: TRBV6-1
j_call: TRBJ1-4
cdr3_length: 15
cdr3_aa: CASSSTGTLSEKLFF

v_call: TRBV15
j_call: TRBJ1-5
cdr3_length: 15
cdr3_aa: CATSRVGGNNQPQHF

v_call: TRBV27
j_call: TRBJ1-5
cdr3_length: 15
cdr3_aa: CASRPQGRGNQPQHF

v_call: TRBV14
j_call: TRBJ1-1
cdr3_length: 14
cdr3_aa: CASSNSARGAEAFF

v_call: TRBV9
j_call: TRBJ2-2
cdr3_length: 16
cdr3_aa: CASSERTGSNTGELFF

v_call: TRBV5-1
j_call: TRBJ2-5
cdr3_length: 15
cdr3_aa: CASSSQSRPGETQYF

v_call: TRBV28
j_call: TRBJ2-2
cdr3_length: 18
cdr3_aa: CASSLREMERGNTGELFF

v_call: TRBV4-2
j_call: TRBJ2-2
cdr3_length: 15
cdr3_aa: CASSQARQYPGELFF

v_call: TRBV5-1
j_call: TRBJ1-1
cdr3_length: 13
cdr3_aa: CASSLPGNTEAFF

v_call: TRBV5-1
j_call: TRBJ1-1
cdr3_length: 15
cdr3_aa: CASSPAGGWETEAFF

v_call: TRBV4-1
j_call: TRBJ1-4
cdr3_length: 16
cdr3_aa: CASSLQTTGANEKLFF

v_call: TRBV5-1
j_call: TRBJ2-7
cdr3_length: 15
cdr3_aa: CASSSRQGHPYEQYF

v_call: TRBV11-3
j_call: TRBJ2-2
cdr3_length: 17
cdr3_aa: CASSLPGTSGSTGELFF

v_call: TRBV13
j_call: TRBJ2-7
cdr3_length: 18
cdr3_aa: CASSPSPGTGGTYYEQYF

v_call: TRBV6-5
j_call: TRBJ2-1
cdr3_length: 15
cdr3_aa: CASSYRRQGNNEQFF

v_call: TRBV19
j_call: TRBJ2-3
cdr3_length: 14
cdr3_aa: CASSMGLAGDTQYF

v_call: TRBV18
j_call: TRBJ1-3
cdr3_length: 17
cdr3_aa: CASSPPTGALRGNTIYF

v_call: TRBV4-1
j_call: TRBJ1-1
cdr3_length: 13
cdr3_aa: CASSQVLTAGAFF

v_call: TRBV7-6
j_call: TRBJ2-1
cdr3_length: 16
cdr3_aa: CASSLEGGSGRGEQFF

v_call: TRBV5-1
j_call: TRBJ1-2
cdr3_length: 15
cdr3_aa: CASSLSRTKRDGYTF

v_call: TRBV19
j_call: TRBJ1-5
cdr3_length: 12
cdr3_aa: CASRNPERPQHF

v_call: TRBV5-1
j_call: TRBJ2-1
cdr3_length: 14
cdr3_aa: CASSSDRIYNEQFF

v_call: TRBV7-7
j_call: TRBJ2-3
cdr3_length: 15
cdr3_aa: CASSLSGKSTDTQYF

v_call: TRBV6-5
j_call: TRBJ1-6
cdr3_length: 14
cdr3_aa: CASSYRGDNSPLHF

v_call: TRBV2
j_call: TRBJ1-2
cdr3_length: 14
cdr3_aa: CASKKTGKNYGYTF

v_call: TRBV5-1
j_call: TRBJ2-5
cdr3_length: 15
cdr3_aa: CASRQTGAIQKTQYF

v_call: TRBV5-4
j_call: TRBJ1-1
cdr3_length: 17
cdr3_aa: CASSPPRGQQGNTEAFF

v_call: TRBV10-1
j_call: TRBJ2-1
cdr3_length: 15
cdr3_aa: CASSESGVVYNEQFF

v_call: TRBV2
j_call: TRBJ2-1
cdr3_length: 17
cdr3_aa: CASSDPGSGRAGDEQFF

v_call: TRBV20-1
j_call: TRBJ1-1
cdr3_length: 11
cdr3_aa: CSARGPAGFDF

v_call: TRBV5-4
j_call: TRBJ1-2
cdr3_length: 14
cdr3_aa: CASSLFGRHDGYTF

v_call: TRBV9
j_call: TRBJ2-5
cdr3_length: 13
cdr3_aa: CASSVGPQETQYF

v_call: TRBV27
j_call: TRBJ2-6
cdr3_length: 24
cdr3_aa: CASSPFGGIPGQANLYPGANVLTF

v_call: TRBV28
j_call: TRBJ2-1
cdr3_length: 15
cdr3_aa: CASTRGGQGASEQFF